The clone carrying this TCR beta chain has just a few counts. No antigen is known for it. Via MiXCR, TCRdb re-called the reads, giving one row per CDR3 protein. This table has fewer than 550,000 distinct CDR3 sequences, roughly a third appearing once. This specimen comes from a study of T cell repertoires in cytomegalovirus infection. The overall study: CMV infection plus the matching HLA type was flagged by public TCR beta signatures.

Study results and caveats: CMV-specific HLA-C-restricted TCR beta clonotypes dominated the ex vivo response. Accumulated public TCR beta family frequency recognized individuals carrying CMV together with the relevant HLA.

The sample comprised PBMCs. The TCR originated in a human donor in good health (CMV status not recorded). Some clones in this sample may be carry-over from other donors' samples.

The CDR3 spells CASSEQTGGGGPQHF. In DNA, the CDR3 is TGTGCCAGCAGTGAGCAGACAGGGGGCGGGGGGCCCCAGCATTTT. This chain joins TRBV2 and TRBJ1-5; 10 bases are shared with TRBD1. CDR3 size: 15 residues. The V and J ends lost 3 bases and 9 bases, in that order; junction bases with no gene match: 8. Looked up from germline, CDR1 is SNHLY and CDR2 is FYNNEI. The full variable domain, with the rest looked up from reference TRBV2 and TRBJ1-5, is EPEVTQTPSHQVTQMGQEVILRCVPISNHLYFYWYRQILGQKVEFLVSFYNNEISEKSEIFDDQFSVERPDGSNFTLKIRSTKLEDSAMYFCASSEQTGGGGPQHFGDGTRLSIL.